This T cell receptor beta chain comes out of a study of a mutant IDH1 vaccine in newly diagnosed glioma. Across the whole study: Before enrollment, patients got radiotherapy alone, temozolomide alone, or mostly the combination.

Stated time point: week 11, during vaccination. In every dose of vaccine, 300 ug of mutant IDH1 20-mer peptide was given alongside topical imiquimod. TCRdb keeps only in-frame clones here, not all; method: immunoSEQ multiplex PCR. The sample consists of under 55,000 clones, roughly 90% of them appearing once. Deletions cut 7 bases from V and 1 base from J, with 10 bases between. The germline gives CDR1 SQVTM, CDR2 ANQGSEA. The CDR3 sequence is 12 residues long. Details on this clone: The antigen is unknown.

This receptor was obtained from a man aged 45-60 years with glioma. The genes are TRBV29-1 and TRBJ1-1; the D is unclear. Sequenced here: PBMCs, sampled from a glioma patient whose treatment included an IDH1 peptide vaccine. CDR3 coding DNA: TGCAGCGGAGTTCAAGGGAACACTGAAGCTTTCTTT. Protein: CSGVQGNTEAFF.